Sequencing of this T cell receptor (beta chain) was carried out in a study of molecular identifiers for immune sequencing clone quantification. TCRdb recomputed calls from the PCR reads with MiXCR, one row per CDR3 protein. The table records about 68,000 distinct CDR3 sequences, 15% to 20% of them present only once. Study conclusions and caveats: Clones of above 20 RNA copies carried over 97% of effector molecules; in naive cells they carried under 1%. Underestimation of highly expanded clone sizes could arise where identical TCR molecules share a barcode.

V dropped 6 bases and J dropped 0; count of bases not matched to a gene: 5. The germline V gene encodes CDR1 SGHVS and CDR2 FQNEAQ. The CDR3 covers 14 residues. This clonotype was counted ten times or more. Its target is not known. This TCR derives from a human donor in good health. Some libraries in this study had Jurkat cell RNA spiked in. Material: naive CD8+ T cells from blood, with Jurkat cell RNA spiked in. Subset reported: FACS-sorted CD8+CD4-CCR7+CD45RA+ naive T cells. The V gene is TRBV7-8, the J gene TRBJ2-7; 7 bases line up with TRBD1. CDR3 residues: CASRPRDSSYEQYF. The DNA of the CDR3 is TGTGCCAGCAGGCCCCGGGACAGCTCCTACGAGCAGTACTTC.